This T cell receptor (beta chain) was documented in a study of spatial heterogeneity in lung cancer. MiXCR, run by TCRdb on the 5' RACE reads, gives a single entry per CDR3 protein. Of some 87,000 distinct CDR3 sequences listed, under 9% are singletons. Time point reported: sample taken at primary tumor resection. Frozen PBMC, nontumor lung or tumor provided whole RNA, which was sequenced unsorted. This clonotype was counted between two and nine times. Germline assignment: CDR1 DFQATT and CDR2 SNEGSKA (reference sequence). The length of the CDR3 is 12 residues. V dropped 4 bases and J dropped 2 bases, with 9 bases sitting between them.

The origin of this receptor is a male donor with early-stage non-small cell lung cancer. The V and J genes are TRBV20-1 and TRBJ2-7, with D unclear. The specimen comprised PBMCs, sampled at surgery. The CDR3, as DNA: TGCAGTGCTACTTTAGGGCCCTACGAGCAGTACTTC. This translates into CSATLGPYEQYF.